The entry below gives a single T cell receptor beta chain sequence along with its context. The V end lost 6 bases, the J end lost 0 bases, and 9 bases lay between the germline ends. This CDR3 is 13 amino acids long. In germline, CDR1 is MNHEY, CDR2 SVGAGI. Methods used by the authors: The assay estimated nucleated cells by amplifying reference gene primers. The protocol was immunoSEQ multiplex PCR, while the TCRdb copy is restricted to in-frame clones and leaves out a portion. Clone size and the V and J calls come from that table; the DNA yielded D and trimming. The data show a few hundred thousand clones, roughly 86% seen once. This entry is derived from a study of blood T cell repertoires in COVID-19. Study details: Sites across the United States, Italy and Spain contributed samples from acute and convalescent COVID-19.

Sequenced: peripheral blood. This TCR derives from a human donor with acute or convalescent COVID-19. The donor label of this sample is uncertain. The chain employs TRBV6-5 and TRBJ2-7; D is possibly TRBD2 (5 bases). The CDR3 loop is CASSARGSYEQYF. In DNA form, the CDR3 reads TGTGCCAGCAGCGCCCGGGGCTCCTACGAGCAGTACTTC.